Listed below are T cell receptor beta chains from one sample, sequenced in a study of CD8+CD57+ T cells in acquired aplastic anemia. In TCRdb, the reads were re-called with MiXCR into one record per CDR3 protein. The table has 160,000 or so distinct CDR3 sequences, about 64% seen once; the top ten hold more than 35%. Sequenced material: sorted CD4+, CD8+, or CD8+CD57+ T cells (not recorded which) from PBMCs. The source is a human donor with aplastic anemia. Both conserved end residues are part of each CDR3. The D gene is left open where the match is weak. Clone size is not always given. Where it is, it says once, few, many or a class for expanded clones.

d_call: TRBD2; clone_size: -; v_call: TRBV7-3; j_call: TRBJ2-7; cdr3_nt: TGTGCCAGCAGCTTAAGCGGGGGGAAGGGGGATACGCAGTACTTC; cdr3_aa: CASSLSGGKGDTQYF
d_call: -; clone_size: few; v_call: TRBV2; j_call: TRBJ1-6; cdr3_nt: TGTGCCAGCAGTGAAGAGGGTCAGGGTTCACCCCTCCACTTT; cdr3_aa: CASSEEGQGSPLHF
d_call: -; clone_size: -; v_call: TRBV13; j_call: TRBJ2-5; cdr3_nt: TGTGCCAGCAGCTCAGCGAAATACCAAGAGACCCAGTACTTC; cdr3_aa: CASSSAKYQETQYF
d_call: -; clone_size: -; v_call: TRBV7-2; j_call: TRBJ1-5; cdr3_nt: TGTGCCAGCAGCTCTGGGGTTAGCAATCAGCCCCAGCATTTT; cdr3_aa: CASSSGVSNQPQHF
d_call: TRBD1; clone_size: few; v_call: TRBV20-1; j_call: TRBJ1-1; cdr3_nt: TGCAGTGCTTCTCGACTCGACAGGGCGAACACTGAAGCTTTCTTT; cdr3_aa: CSASRLDRANTEAFF
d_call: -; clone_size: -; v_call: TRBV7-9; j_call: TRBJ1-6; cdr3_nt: TGTGCCAGCAGCTCCTTCCGGGGGGGATCCGTCTATAATTCACCCCTCCACTTT; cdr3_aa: CASSSFRGGSVYNSPLHF
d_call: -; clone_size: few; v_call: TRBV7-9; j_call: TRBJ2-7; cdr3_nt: TGTGCCAGCAGCTTAGCGGCGCGGACCTACGAGCAGTACTTC; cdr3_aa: CASSLAARTYEQYF
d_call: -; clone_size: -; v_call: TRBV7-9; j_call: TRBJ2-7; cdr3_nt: TGTGCCAGCAGCGTAGCGGCGGTGTCCGAGCAGTACTTC; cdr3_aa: CASSVAAVSEQYF
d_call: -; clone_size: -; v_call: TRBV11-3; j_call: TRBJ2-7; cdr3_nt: TGTGCCAGCAGACCACAGGGAGCTCTTGGAGAGCAGTACTTC; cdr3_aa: CASRPQGALGEQYF
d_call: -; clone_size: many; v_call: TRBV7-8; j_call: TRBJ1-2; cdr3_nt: TGTGCCAGCAGCTGGGGGGGCGCCCAGGAGACTAACTATGGCTACACCTTC; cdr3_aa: CASSWGGAQETNYGYTF
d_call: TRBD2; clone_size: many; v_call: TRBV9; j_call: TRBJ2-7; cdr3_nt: TGTGCCAGCAGCGGATCTACTAGCGGGAGCTACGAGCAGTACTTC; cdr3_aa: CASSGSTSGSYEQYF
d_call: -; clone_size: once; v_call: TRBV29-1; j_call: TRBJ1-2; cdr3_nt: TGCAGCGTTGTAGGAATGGCGCTCGGAGACAACTATGGCTACACCTTC; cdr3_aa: CSVVGMALGDNYGYTF
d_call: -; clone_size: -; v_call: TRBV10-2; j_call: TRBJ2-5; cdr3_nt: TGCGCCAGCAGTGAGTCGAGGGCAGGGCCGAACCAAGAGGCCCAGTACTTC; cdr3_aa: CASSESRAGPNQEAQYF
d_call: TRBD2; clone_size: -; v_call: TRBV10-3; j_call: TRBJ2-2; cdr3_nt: TGTGCCATCAGGGGACTAGCGGGTGACACCGGGGAGCTGTTTTTT; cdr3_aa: CAIRGLAGDTGELFF
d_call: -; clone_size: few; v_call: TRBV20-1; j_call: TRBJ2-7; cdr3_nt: TGCAGTGCCACCGTGCGGGTCGGGGAGCAGTACTTC; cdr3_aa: CSATVRVGEQYF
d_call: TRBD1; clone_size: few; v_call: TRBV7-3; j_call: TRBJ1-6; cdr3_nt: TGTGCCAGTGGACAGGTGGGATCTTCACCCCTCCACTTT; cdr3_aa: CASGQVGSSPLHF
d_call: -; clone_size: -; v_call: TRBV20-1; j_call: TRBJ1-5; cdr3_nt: TGCAGTGCTAGGGCCGGAGAGCCCCAGCATTTT; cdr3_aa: CSARAGEPQHF
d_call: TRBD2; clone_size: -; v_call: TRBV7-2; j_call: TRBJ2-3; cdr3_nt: TGTGCCAGCAGCTCAAATGGGCGGGGGGTCACCTGGGAGACGCAGTATTTT; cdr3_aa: CASSSNGRGVTWETQYF
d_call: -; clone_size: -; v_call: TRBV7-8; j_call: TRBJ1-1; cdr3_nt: TGTGCCAGCAGCCTACGAGGTCAATCTGAAGCTTTCTTT; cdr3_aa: CASSLRGQSEAFF
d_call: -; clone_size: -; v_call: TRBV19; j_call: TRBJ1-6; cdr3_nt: TGTGCCAGTAGTAGACAGGAGGTTTCACCCCTCCACTTT; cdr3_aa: CASSRQEVSPLHF
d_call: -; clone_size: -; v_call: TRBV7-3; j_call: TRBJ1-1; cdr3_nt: TGTGCCAGCAGCTTCAACGGGGACACTGAAGCTTTCTTT; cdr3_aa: CASSFNGDTEAFF
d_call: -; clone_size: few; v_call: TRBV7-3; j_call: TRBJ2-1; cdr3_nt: TGTGCCAGCAGCTTCCTGAGCGAAAGCTACAATGAGCAGTTCTTC; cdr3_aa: CASSFLSESYNEQFF
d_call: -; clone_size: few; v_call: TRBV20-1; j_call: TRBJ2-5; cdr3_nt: TGCAGTGCTACAGGGCAAGAGACCCAGTACTTC; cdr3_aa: CSATGQETQYF
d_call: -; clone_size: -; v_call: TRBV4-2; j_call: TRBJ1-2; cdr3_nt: TGTGCCAGCAGTTACGGTCTAGGGCCCTATGGCTACACCTTC; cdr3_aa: CASSYGLGPYGYTF
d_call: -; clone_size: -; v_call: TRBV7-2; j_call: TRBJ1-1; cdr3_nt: TGTGCCAGCAGCTTAGGAATAGGGATATCCTACAATGAAGCTTTCTTT; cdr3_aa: CASSLGIGISYNEAFF
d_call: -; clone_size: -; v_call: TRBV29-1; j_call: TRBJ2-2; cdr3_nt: TGCAGCGCCAGGGGCGGGCAGAACACCGGGGAGCTGTTTTTT; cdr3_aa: CSARGGQNTGELFF
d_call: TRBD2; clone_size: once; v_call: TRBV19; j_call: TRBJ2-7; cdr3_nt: TGTGCCAGTAGTATCCGCGGTTTAGCGGGAGGTACCTACGAGCAGTACTTC; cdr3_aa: CASSIRGLAGGTYEQYF
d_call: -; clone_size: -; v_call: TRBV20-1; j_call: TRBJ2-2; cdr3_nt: TGCAGTGTTATCGACACCGGGGAGCTGTTTTTT; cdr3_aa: CSVIDTGELFF
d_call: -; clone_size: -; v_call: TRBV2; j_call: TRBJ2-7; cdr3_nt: TGTGCCAGCAGCCAGGGCTATGTGGGTGAGCAGTACTTC; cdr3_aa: CASSQGYVGEQYF
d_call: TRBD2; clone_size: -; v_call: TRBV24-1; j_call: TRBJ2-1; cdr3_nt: TGTGCCACCAACCACGGGACTAGCTCGTTCTTC; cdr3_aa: CATNHGTSSFF
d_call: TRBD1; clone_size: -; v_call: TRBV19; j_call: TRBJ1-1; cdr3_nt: TGTGCCAGTAGTGGGGGGACAGGAATGAACACTGAAGCTTTCTTT; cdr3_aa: CASSGGTGMNTEAFF
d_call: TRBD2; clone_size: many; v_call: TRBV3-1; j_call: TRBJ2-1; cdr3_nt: TGTGCCAGCAGCCCGAGACTAGCGGGAGTAGAGGGTGAGCAGTTCTTC; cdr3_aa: CASSPRLAGVEGEQFF
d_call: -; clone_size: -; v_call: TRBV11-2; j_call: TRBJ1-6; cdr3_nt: TGTGCCAGCACCCCATTGGGAGTCTCACCCCTCCACTTT; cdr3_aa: CASTPLGVSPLHF
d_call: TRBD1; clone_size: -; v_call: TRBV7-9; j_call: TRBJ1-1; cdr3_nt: TGTGCCAGCAGCTCGCAAACAGGGGGCACTGAAGCTTTCTTT; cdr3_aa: CASSSQTGGTEAFF
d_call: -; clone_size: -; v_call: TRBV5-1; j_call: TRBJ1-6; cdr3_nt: TGCGCCAGCAGCTTGGATCAGCCGGGAACGGGTGGACCCCTCCACTTT; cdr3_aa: CASSLDQPGTGGPLHF
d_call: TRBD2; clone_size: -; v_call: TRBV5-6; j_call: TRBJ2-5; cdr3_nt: TGTGCCAGCAGCCCGGCGGGGGGGCTAGGGGGTCGGGAGACCCAGTACTTC; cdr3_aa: CASSPAGGLGGRETQYF
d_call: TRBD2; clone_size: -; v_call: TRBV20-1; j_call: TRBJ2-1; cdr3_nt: TGCAGTGCTAGAAGCGGGGGCAACAATGAGCAGTTCTTC; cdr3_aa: CSARSGGNNEQFF
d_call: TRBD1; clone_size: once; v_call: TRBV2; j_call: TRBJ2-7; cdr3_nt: TGTGCCACGCGACAGGGCGGGGAGCAGTACTTC; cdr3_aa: CATRQGGEQYF
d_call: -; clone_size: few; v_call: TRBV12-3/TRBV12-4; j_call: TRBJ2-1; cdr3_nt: TGTGCCAGCAGCGCAAGGGTGTTGGATTACAATGAGCAGTTCTTC; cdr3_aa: CASSARVLDYNEQFF
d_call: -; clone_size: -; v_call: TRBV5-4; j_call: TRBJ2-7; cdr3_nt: TGTGCCAGCAGCCCAGATGGGGCGGTTGCCTACGAGCAGTACTTC; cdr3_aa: CASSPDGAVAYEQYF
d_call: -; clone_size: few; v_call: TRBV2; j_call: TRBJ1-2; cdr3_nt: TGTGCCAGCAGTGAAGGGGCAAACTATGGCTACACCTTC; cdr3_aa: CASSEGANYGYTF
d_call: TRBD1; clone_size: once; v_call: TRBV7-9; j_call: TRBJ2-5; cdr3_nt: TGTGCCAGCAGTTACTACCCGGGACAGGGGGTAGAGACCCAGTACTTC; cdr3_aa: CASSYYPGQGVETQYF